This TCR beta chain appears in the sequencing data of a study of blood T cell repertoires in COVID-19 (dated by TCRdb to 2018 to 2020). Regarding the research as a whole: Samples from collaborators originated in the United States, Italy and Spain and spanned both the acute and convalescent phases of COVID-19. Nearly every sample came with metadata listing a de-identified subject ID, COVID-19 status, age in years and sex. The repertoires were made available in a free public database intended to serve as a resource for research on the immune response to SARS-CoV-2. Samples came from the ongoing ImmuneRACE study (first 160 participants) plus 1,254 subjects from 6 global collaborators. Subjects who had been exposed to COVID-19, were actively infected with it, or had recovered from it provided the deeply sampled blood TCRbeta repertoires that made up the dataset. The prospective study material was composed of cDNA or gDNA derived from T cells, B-cell-depleted T cells, or PBMCs. Where available, HLA class I and class II types were taken from metadata supplied by the sample provider and were not determined by assay-based typing. Results the study describes overall, beyond this receptor: How much clinical and demographic metadata was included differed by source and by participant, and the metadata was provided uncurated.

TCRbeta CDR3 regions were amplified from genomic DNA using the immunoSEQ Assay, a bias-controlled multiplex PCR. The authors' analysis ran thus. Within the assay, amplification of reference gene primers was used to estimate how many nucleated cells each sample contained. Sequence reads were collapsed and filtered to measure the absolute abundance of every unique TCRbeta CDR3 rearrangement. For each sample, productive Simpson clonality was calculated by taking the square root of Simpson's diversity index across productive rearrangements. The clones in this table, taken by TCRdb from immuneACCESS, are in-frame only. Not every clone is retained; where verified, under half of the shortfall comes from an unresolved V gene, and the cause of the rest is unknown. V and J calls and clone size follow that table, whereas D and trimming were derived from the DNA. In all, the sample holds fewer than 130,000 clones, and 60% to 80% of those were seen once. The ten largest clones represent approximately 16% of the sample.

Collaborating institutions collected whole blood in K2EDTA tubes following their own protocols. For TCRbeta analysis, collaborators shipped samples as frozen whole blood, isolated PBMCs, or DNA extracted from either of those sample types. As for this clone: The antigen this receptor binds is unknown. Per-base quality was not reported, and no clone a single base away is much larger than it.

The CDR3 holds 15 amino acids from the cysteine to the phenylalanine. This entry keeps only the CDR3 DNA: 45 bases, framed from base 1. The germline ends are 14 bases apart after V is trimmed by 6 bases and J by 1 base. According to the germline V gene, CDR1 reads SGDLS and CDR2 reads YYNGEE. The V gene is TRBV9 and the J gene is TRBJ2-4; a weak D assignment points to TRBD1 (6 bases agree). This TCR was recovered from a woman aged 80 or over with active or convalescent COVID-19. Sequencing used peripheral blood. The DNA sequence is TGTGCCAGCACCCCGGGGCAGGGGGCCAAAAACATTCAGTACTTC. It codes for CASTPGQGAKNIQYF.